A selection of T cell receptor beta chains follows, all from one sample in a study of T cell changes during pregnancy in multiple sclerosis. The method was immunoSEQ multiplex PCR; TCRdb's version includes in-frame clones alone and lacks a portion of them. The data contain under 55,000 clones, about 89% of them singletons. This specimen consisted of CD8+ T cells from peripheral blood mononuclear cells, obtained after pregnancy. The source of these receptors is a female donor with multiple sclerosis, enrolled in a pregnancy study. The CDR3 runs from the conserved cysteine through the conserved F or W. Fields, in order: clone size, V gene, CDR3 length, J gene, D gene, CDR3 protein, CDR3 DNA. A D gene is named only where the DNA matches it firmly. The listing skips clone size in some rows; elsewhere it reads once, few, many or a size class.

>once|TRBV9|14|TRBJ2-1|TRBD1
CASSDDRGIDEQFF
TGTGCCAGCAGCGACGACAGGGGGATCGATGAGCAGTTCTTC
>-|TRBV19|15|TRBJ1-5|-
CASRGSHYSNQPQHF
TGTGCCAGCAGAGGGTCACACTATAGCAATCAGCCCCAGCATTTT
>-|TRBV19|14|TRBJ1-6|TRBD1
CASSMGQLNSPLHF
TGTGCCAGTAGTATGGGACAGCTGAATTCACCCCTCCACTTT
>-|TRBV19|15|TRBJ1-4|TRBD1
CASSMGEGATEKLFF
TGTGCCAGTAGTATGGGTGAGGGGGCAACAGAAAAACTGTTTTTT
>-|TRBV19|16|TRBJ1-1|TRBD1
CASSLGQGTFFTEAFF
TGTGCCAGTAGTTTGGGACAGGGAACATTTTTCACTGAAGCTTTCTTT
>-|TRBV9|15|TRBJ2-7|-
CASSGHQGSPYEQYF
TGTGCCAGCAGCGGCCACCAGGGTTCCCCCTACGAGCAGTACTTC
>-|TRBV19|13|TRBJ1-1|-
CASSIGVGTEAFF
TGTGCCAGTAGTATCGGGGTTGGCACTGAAGCTTTCTTT
>-|TRBV14|15|TRBJ2-7|TRBD1
CASSRAGTGLYEQYF
TGTGCCAGCAGCCGCGCCGGGACAGGACTATACGAGCAGTACTTC
>-|TRBV6-6|13|TRBJ1-2|-
CASRPMERDGYTF
TGTGCCAGCAGACCGATGGAGAGGGATGGCTACACCTTC
>-|TRBV5-3|14|TRBJ1-2|TRBD1
CARSKADRGYGYTF
TGTGCCAGAAGCAAGGCTGACAGGGGGTATGGCTACACCTTC
>once|TRBV29-1|13|TRBJ2-5|TRBD1
CSAMTGVQETQYF
TGCAGCGCCATGACAGGGGTACAAGAGACCCAGTACTTC
>-|TRBV5-1|17|TRBJ1-2|-
CASSLVGLAGRRRGYTF
TGCGCCAGCAGCTTGGTGGGGCTGGCAGGGAGGCGGCGTGGCTACACCTTC
>once|TRBV9|15|TRBJ2-1|-
CASSVWDTSYNEQFF
TGTGCCAGCAGCGTCTGGGACACCTCCTACAATGAGCAGTTCTTC
>-|TRBV21-1|13|TRBJ2-5|-
CASSKAKGETQYF
TGTGCCAGCAGCAAAGCGAAGGGGGAGACCCAGTACTTC
>-|TRBV2|15|TRBJ1-2|TRBD1
CASTTRDRGKGGYTF
TGTGCCAGCACTACCCGGGACAGGGGGAAGGGTGGCTACACCTTC
>-|TRBV19|13|TRBJ2-1|-
CASSESVYNEQFF
TGTGCCAGTAGTGAATCGGTATACAATGAGCAGTTCTTC
>-|TRBV2|14|TRBJ2-7|TRBD1
CASSAQGSLQEQYF
TGTGCCAGCAGTGCACAGGGGTCCCTTCAAGAGCAGTACTTC
>-|TRBV27|15|TRBJ2-7|TRBD1
CASRASQGVTYEQYF
TGTGCCAGCAGAGCCAGTCAGGGGGTAACCTACGAGCAGTACTTC
>-|TRBV7-9|15|TRBJ2-5|-
CASSFFTAGFETQYF
TGTGCCAGCAGCTTTTTTACGGCGGGGTTCGAGACCCAGTACTTC
>-|TRBV18|14|TRBJ2-1|-
CASSPTRFVREQFF
TGTGCCAGCTCACCGACAAGGTTCGTTCGAGAGCAGTTCTTC
>-|TRBV9|14|TRBJ2-1|-
CASSDPSGGNEQFF
TGTGCCAGCAGCGACCCCAGCGGCGGGAATGAGCAGTTCTTC
>-|TRBV19|14|TRBJ1-3|-
CASSPTGTGNTIYF
TGTGCCAGTAGCCCAACAGGGACTGGAAACACCATATATTTT
>once|TRBV19|15|TRBJ2-7|TRBD2
CASSLPVGAGDEQYF
TGTGCCAGTAGTCTTCCAGTGGGAGCGGGAGACGAGCAGTACTTC
>-|TRBV7-3|15|TRBJ2-1|TRBD2
CASSGSGGEYNEQFF
TGTGCCAGCAGCGGTAGCGGGGGGGAGTACAATGAGCAGTTCTTC
>few|TRBV4-1|13|TRBJ1-1|-
CASSQEGGTEAFF
TGCGCCAGCAGCCAAGAGGGGGGAACTGAAGCTTTCTTT
>-|TRBV5-1|13|TRBJ2-7|-
CASSLGQGTEQYF
TGCGCCAGCAGCTTGGGTCAGGGGACCGAGCAGTACTTC
>few|TRBV6-1|15|TRBJ2-1|TRBD2
CASSRAGGSYNEQFF
TGTGCCAGCAGCAGAGCGGGGGGCTCCTACAATGAGCAGTTCTTC
>-|TRBV5-1|16|TRBJ1-5|TRBD1
CASSLDGTDSNQPQHF
TGCGCCAGCAGCTTGGACGGGACAGATAGCAATCAGCCCCAGCATTTT
>-|TRBV2|13|TRBJ2-1|TRBD1
CASSDSTGGEQFF
TGTGCCAGCAGTGATAGCACAGGGGGAGAGCAGTTCTTC
>-|TRBV4-1|21|TRBJ2-2|TRBD1
CASSQERRTGQGARGPGELFF
TGCGCCAGCAGCCAAGAGAGACGAACGGGACAGGGGGCGCGGGGTCCCGGGGAGCTGTTTTTT
>-|TRBV14|13|TRBJ2-2|-
CASSVPYTGELFF
TGTGCCAGCAGCGTCCCCTACACCGGGGAGCTGTTTTTT
>-|TRBV6-1|17|TRBJ1-1|-
CASSGGSAGASNTEAFF
TGTGCCAGCAGTGGGGGGAGCGCAGGGGCGTCGAACACTGAAGCTTTCTTT
>-|TRBV7-9|12|TRBJ2-1|-
CASSLMGLDLFF
TGTGCCAGCAGCCTGATGGGCCTCGATCTGTTCTTC
>-|TRBV27|13|TRBJ1-1|-
CASSPLWPGVAFF
TGTGCCAGCAGTCCCTTGTGGCCCGGGGTAGCTTTCTTT
>few|TRBV4-1|15|TRBJ1-2|TRBD1
CASSLGTEGPYGYTF
TGCGCCAGCAGCCTCGGGACAGAGGGTCCATATGGCTACACCTTC
>-|TRBV6-5|14|TRBJ1-1|-
CASSYPGGFGEAFF
TGTGCCAGCAGTTACCCTGGGGGGTTTGGTGAAGCTTTCTTT
>few|TRBV10-2|13|TRBJ1-1|-
CASSGRENTEAFF
TGCGCCAGCAGTGGGCGGGAGAACACTGAAGCTTTCTTT
>once|TRBV4-1|12|TRBJ2-3|-
CASSQITDTQYF
TGCGCCAGCAGCCAAATAACAGATACGCAGTATTTT
>-|TRBV19|17|TRBJ2-2|TRBD1
CASSGLDRDPHTGELFF
TGTGCCAGTAGTGGACTGGACAGGGATCCGCACACCGGGGAGCTGTTTTTT
>-|TRBV9|16|TRBJ2-1|TRBD2
CASSGPSGGIYNEQFF
TGTGCCAGCAGCGGTCCTAGCGGGGGGATTTACAATGAGCAGTTCTTC
>-|TRBV7-3|15|TRBJ2-5|TRBD2
CASSFGTSGGETQYF
TGTGCCAGCAGCTTCGGGACTAGCGGGGGTGAGACCCAGTACTTC
>-|TRBV20-1|10|TRBJ2-5|-
CSASGETQYF
TGCAGTGCCTCGGGAGAGACCCAGTACTTC
>-|TRBV13|13|TRBJ1-1|-
CASSPEAGGEAFF
TGTGCCAGCAGCCCAGAAGCAGGTGGGGAAGCTTTCTTT